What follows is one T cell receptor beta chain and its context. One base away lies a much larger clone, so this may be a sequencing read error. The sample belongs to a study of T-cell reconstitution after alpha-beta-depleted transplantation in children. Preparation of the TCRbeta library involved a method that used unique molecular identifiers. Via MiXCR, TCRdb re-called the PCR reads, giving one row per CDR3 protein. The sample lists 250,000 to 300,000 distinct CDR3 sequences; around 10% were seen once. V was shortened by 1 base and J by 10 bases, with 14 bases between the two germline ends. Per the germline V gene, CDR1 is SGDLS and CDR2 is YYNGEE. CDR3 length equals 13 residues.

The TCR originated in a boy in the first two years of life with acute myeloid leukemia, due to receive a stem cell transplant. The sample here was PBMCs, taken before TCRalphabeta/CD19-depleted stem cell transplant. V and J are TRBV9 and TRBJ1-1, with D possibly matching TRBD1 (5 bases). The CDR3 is CASSVKGGTLAFF. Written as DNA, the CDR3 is TGTGCCAGCAGCGTAAAGGGCGGGACTTTAGCTTTCTTT.